These 11 T cell receptor beta chains share one sample of origin, sequenced in a study of T cells in Graves' hyperthyroidism and ophthalmopathy. Amplified TCR beta CDR3 regions came from RNA transcripts. HTBI primers were the set used in a first-round RT-PCR of the TCR CDR3. TCRdb used MiXCR to reprocess the multiplex PCR reads, holding one entry per CDR3 protein. The table records 650,000 to 750,000 distinct CDR3 sequences, 13% to 15% of them present only once. The sequencing input was blood. The receptors originated from a woman younger than 30 with Graves' hyperthyroidism.

At least ten counts were recorded for this clonotype. V usage is TRBV12-3 or TRBV12-4 and J usage is TRBJ2-1; D remains ambiguous. Trimming took 6 bases from V and 4 from J, leaving 10 bases between them. The CDR3 runs to 13 residues. The CDR3 loop is CASRHANYNEQFF. Here the CDR3 DNA reads TGTGCCAGCAGGCACGCTAATTACAATGAGCAGTTCTTC.

This clonotype was recorded many times. The chain links TRBV27 to TRBJ2-1; TRBD2 matches 10 bases. The ends lost 5 bases at V and 6 bases at J; junction bases unmatched: 7. Germline CDR1 is MNHEY and CDR2 is SMNVEV (reference sequence). The CDR3 sequence is 15 residues long. The CDR3 spells CASSHFGLAANEQFF. For the CDR3, the DNA is TGTGCCAGCAGTCACTTTGGACTAGCGGCCAATGAGCAGTTCTTC.

The table lists this clonotype with a few counts. CDR3 loop: CASSYTGGFNEQYF. CDR3 in DNA: TGTGCCAGCAGTTACACAGGGGGTTTCAACGAGCAGTACTTC. The rearrangement joins TRBV6-2 or TRBV6-3 to TRBJ2-7; 8 bases map to TRBD1. The CDR3 covers 14 residues. Germline trimming cut 2 bases from V and 5 bases from J; bases unmatched to any gene: 5. Germline CDR1 reads MNHEY; CDR2 reads SVGEGT.

In this sample, this clonotype turned up many times. This chain connects TRBV4-3 to TRBJ2-1; D possibly corresponds to TRBD2 (6 bases). The CDR3 contains 17 residues. Germline values: CDR1 LGHNA, CDR2 YSLEER. Between the trimmed V and J ends, which lost 4 bases and 2 bases, there was a span of 18 bases. The CDR3 coding sequence is TGCGCCAGCAGCCGGGTCGTCGGGGAGGTCACCTACAATGAGCAGTTCTTC. It translates to CASSRVVGEVTYNEQFF.

J is TRBJ2-3 and V is TRBV7-9; D is unclear. Germline V gene sequence: CDR1 SEHNR, CDR2 FQNEAQ (reference sequence). V was shortened by 7 bases and J by 1 base, with 18 bases between the two germline ends. This CDR3 has 16 residues. The CDR3, as DNA: TGTGCCAGCACCCCCACCCGCGGAACCCGCACAGATACGCAGTATTTT. This sequence encodes CASTPTRGTRTDTQYF.

A note on this clonotype: This may be a read error: a much more frequent sequence differs by one nucleotide. The CDR3 does not end in the conserved phenylalanine or tryptophan, so this is likely a read error. The chain couples TRBV2 to TRBJ1-1; the match to TRBD1 covers 7 bases. Germline values: CDR1 SNHLY, CDR2 FYNNEI. This CDR3 has 15 residues. Losses at the gene ends were 2 bases for V and 1 base for J; bases not matched to a gene: 4. The CDR3 region is CASSETGASNTEAFL. The CDR3 coding sequence is TGTGCCAGCAGTGAAACAGGGGCGTCGAACACTGAAGCTTTCCTT.

Points on this clonotype: A much larger clonotype is one base distant, so this may be a read error. The chain is built from TRBV6-1 and TRBJ2-3; 7 positions match TRBD1. CDR3 length: 16 residues. CDR1 is MNHNS and CDR2 is SASEGT in the germline V gene. This CDR3 is CASSPPGGFGTDTQCF. CDR3 nucleotide sequence: TGTGCCAGCAGTCCCCCAGGGGGATTCGGCACAGATACGCAGTGTTTT.

This clonotype was recorded many times. The chain employs TRBV20-1 and TRBJ2-1; TRBD2 aligns across 14 bases. Trimming at V came to 1 base and at J to 9 bases, leaving 11 bases not matched to a gene. The CDR3 loop spans 17 amino acids. CDR1 DFQATT and CDR2 SNEGSKA come from the germline V gene (reference sequence). This CDR3 reads CSARVDLGLAGAGEQFF. Here the CDR3 DNA reads TGCAGTGCTAGAGTAGATTTGGGACTAGCGGGAGCGGGTGAGCAGTTCTTC.

The rearrangement uses TRBV9 and TRBJ2-5; no clear D gene. Germline CDR1 reads SGDLS; CDR2 reads YYNGEE. The CDR3 runs 13 residues. Trimming took 4 bases from V and 5 from J, leaving 12 bases between them. The chain's CDR3 is CASSRGGVETQYF. Written as DNA, the CDR3 is TGTGCCAGCAGCCGAGGTGGGGTGGAGACCCAGTACTTC.

There are many counts of this clonotype. The chain employs TRBV30 and TRBJ2-4, with unresolved D. V was pared by 0 bases and J by 7 bases, with 7 bases between. Germline CDR1 is GTSNPN and CDR2 is SVGIG (reference sequence). The CDR3 runs to 12 residues. The CDR3 DNA is TGTGCCTGGAGTGTACTGAGTAACATTCAGTACTTC. Its protein product is CAWSVLSNIQYF.

This clonotype has at least ten counts. The genes are TRBV6-2 or TRBV6-3 and TRBJ2-3; 10 bases map to TRBD2. Per the germline V gene, CDR1 is MNHEY and CDR2 is SVGEGT. CDR3 size: 18 residues. Trimming at V came to 4 bases and at J to 1 base, leaving 11 bases not matched to a gene. CDR3 region: CASSLASSGSLRTDTQYF. The CDR3 bases are TGTGCCAGCAGTTTGGCGTCTAGCGGGAGTCTCCGCACAGATACGCAGTATTTT.